The 10 T cell receptor beta chains presented below share a single source sample, sequenced in a study of blood T cell repertoires in COVID-19. Here immunoSEQ multiplex PCR was the method, and the copy in TCRdb shows in-frame clones only, minus some. In the table there are under 200,000 clones, approximately 80% of which are singletons. Material for sequencing was peripheral blood. The receptors were gathered from a woman aged 80 or over with active or convalescent COVID-19.

This clone has a single count. A read error may produce the germline difference seen at one junction end. The chain carries TRBV7-7 and TRBJ2-2; no clear D gene. Germline V gives CDR1 SSHAT, CDR2 FNYEAQ (reference sequence). The CDR3 spans 16 residues. This CDR3 is CASSLGQVPDTGELFF. CDR3 nucleotides: TGTGCTAGCAGCTTAGGGCAGGTGCCTGACACCGGGGAGCTGTTTTTT.

This chain joins TRBV6-5 and TRBJ1-1; no reliable D call. V was shortened by 8 bases and J by 0 bases, with 7 bases between the two germline ends. The germline CDR1 and CDR2 sequences are MNHEY and SVGAGI. The CDR3 runs 12 residues. Here the CDR3 reads CASVAVNTEAFF. In DNA form, the CDR3 reads TGTGCCAGCGTGGCCGTGAACACTGAAGCTTTCTTT.

This clone has only a few counts. V usage is TRBV18 and J usage is TRBJ1-1; D gene ambiguous. Germline loops: CDR1 KGHSH, CDR2 LQKENI. The CDR3 is 15 residues long. The V end lost 3 bases, the J end lost 0 bases, and 11 bases lay between the germline ends. CDR3 loop: CASSPVVEMNTEAFF. The DNA of the CDR3 is TGTGCCAGCTCACCGGTTGTGGAGATGAACACTGAAGCTTTCTTT.

This clone occurred a few times. Other DNA sequences in this specimen translate into the identical CDR3. This rearrangement joins TRBV3-1 (or the pseudogene TRBV3-2) to TRBJ2-7; D is uncertain. CDR3 size: 13 residues. V was shortened by 1 base and J by 3 bases, with 7 bases between the two germline ends. The germline V gene has CDR1 LGHDT and CDR2 YNNKEL (reference sequence). This CDR3 reads CASSQGLYYEQYF. The CDR3 coding sequence is TGTGCCAGCAGCCAAGGACTCTACTACGAGCAGTACTTC.

This clone has more than one count but fewer than ten. The chain employs TRBV10-3 and TRBJ1-5; 9 nucleotides agree with TRBD1. Germline-derived CDR1 and CDR2 are ENHRY and SYGVKD. V gave up 10 bases and J gave up 4 bases; unmatched junction bases: 5. This CDR3 region has 13 residues. The CDR3 spells CATDRGGNQPQHF. The CDR3 nucleotides read TGTGCCACCGACAGGGGGGGAAATCAGCCCCAGCATTTT.

This chain joins TRBV24-1 and TRBJ2-4; tentative D call: TRBD2 (5 bases). Trimming took 9 bases from V and 0 from J, leaving 17 bases between them. Per germline, CDR1 KGHDR and CDR2 SFDVKD. The CDR3 is 16 amino acids. The CDR3, as DNA: TGTGCCACCGTTGTGCCGGGAAGGGTAGCCAAAAACATTCAGTACTTC. Protein sequence: CATVVPGRVAKNIQYF.

The chain links TRBV27 to TRBJ2-3, with 8 bases aligning to TRBD1. Looked up from germline, CDR1 is MNHEY and CDR2 is SMNVEV (reference sequence). J gave up 10 bases and V 2 bases, and 14 bases lay outside the gene matches. The CDR3 covers 16 residues. CDR3 coding DNA: TGTGCCAGCAGTTTACGGTCCGGGACAGGAGTTAATTCGCAGTATTTT. Its protein product is CASSLRSGTGVNSQYF.

The genes are TRBV30 and TRBJ1-1, with 7 bases lining up with TRBD1. Germline V CDR1 and CDR2: GTSNPN, SVGIG (reference sequence). Trimming cost V 3 bases and J 3 bases; bases outside gene matches: 7. This CDR3 comprises 14 residues. DNA for the CDR3: TGTGCCTGGAGCGCCGGACAGGCGTACACTGAAGCTTTCTTT. Translating gives CAWSAGQAYTEAFF.

The gene calls are TRBV18 and TRBJ1-4; TRBD1 aligns across 9 bases. Germline CDR1 and CDR2: KGHSH and LQKENI. CDR3 length equals 14 residues. With 6 bases clipped from V and 8 bases from J, the junction kept 7 bases outside the gene matches. The CDR3 here is CASSLGTGQEKLFF. As DNA, the CDR3 is TGTGCCAGCTCCCTTGGGACAGGGCAAGAAAAACTGTTTTTT.

The rearrangement links TRBV28 to TRBJ2-7; possible D gene TRBD1, 5 bases. Germline-derived CDR1 and CDR2 are MDHEN and SYDVKM. Trimming cost V 5 bases and J 5 bases, with 13 bases left between them. CDR3 length: 13 amino acids. The CDR3 DNA follows: TGTGCCAGCAGTCGCATCAGGGTTGACGAGCAGTACTTC. Amino acid sequence: CASSRIRVDEQYF.